The 14 T cell receptor beta chains in this list originate from one sample, sequenced in a study of T cell responses to AZD1222 COVID-19 vaccine. The assay was immunoSEQ multiplex PCR, and TCRdb's table has in-frame clones only and misses some. Among fewer than 150,000 clones, around 88% were seen once, and the ten largest hold 6.5% to 7.5%. The specimen was peripheral blood, collected 28 days after the second AZD1222 dose. The receptors shown here come from an adult who received the AZD1222 COVID-19 vaccine.

The chain combines TRBV9 with TRBJ2-1; 8 nucleotides match TRBD2. The germline gives CDR1 SGDLS, CDR2 YYNGEE. The ends lost 4 bases at V and 6 bases at J; junction bases unmatched: 9. The CDR3 is made up of 15 amino acids. CDR3: CASSFQPGGPNEQFF. The DNA of the CDR3 is TGTGCCAGCAGCTTCCAACCGGGGGGGCCCAATGAGCAGTTCTTC.

The rearrangement uses TRBV5-1 and TRBJ1-3; tentative D call: TRBD1 (5 bases). Trimming removed 0 bases at V and 2 bases at J, with 9 bases between. This CDR3 is 15 amino acids long. The germline V gene has CDR1 SGHRS and CDR2 YFSETQ. The CDR3 DNA reads TGCGCCAGCAGCTTGGGCGGGACGGCTGGAAACACCATATATTTT. Amino acid sequence: CASSLGGTAGNTIYF.

This clone came up once. The chain has TRBV30 and TRBJ2-7; 12 bases line up with TRBD2. J lost 3 bases, V lost 5 bases, and 5 bases had no gene match. CDR3 size: 14 residues. Germline CDR1 is GTSNPN and CDR2 is SVGIG (reference sequence). The CDR3 spells CAWSTSGSLYEQYF. Here the CDR3 DNA reads TGTGCCTGGTCGACTAGCGGGAGCCTCTACGAGCAGTACTTC.

The rearrangement links TRBV6-2 or TRBV6-3 to TRBJ2-4; D not certain. The CDR3 has 11 amino acids. Per germline, CDR1 MNHEY and CDR2 SVGEGT. The V gene lost 2 bases and the J gene lost 8 bases, with 4 bases spanning the gap. CDR3 sequence (DNA): TGTGCCAGCAGTTACGTGGACATTCAGTACTTC. Protein: CASSYVDIQYF.

The chain recombines TRBV7-2 with TRBJ1-3; no clear D. Germline lookup yields CDR1 SGHTA and CDR2 FQGNSA. Trimming shortened V by 5 bases and J by 4 bases, and 15 bases separated the two germline ends. The CDR3 covers 15 residues. Written as DNA, the CDR3 is TGTGCCAGCAGCGCCGGTCGAGGTTACGGAAACACCATATATTTT. It yields the protein CASSAGRGYGNTIYF.

This clone was seen more than once but under ten times. The chain is built from TRBV28 and TRBJ2-3, with a possible D match to TRBD2 (5 bases). V was cut by 7 bases and J by 1 base, with 9 bases left in between. This CDR3 is 13 amino acids long. Per the germline V gene, CDR1 is MDHEN and CDR2 is SYDVKM. This CDR3 is CASNRDRTDTQYF. The CDR3 DNA follows: TGTGCCAGCAATCGGGATCGCACAGATACGCAGTATTTT. The full variable domain, rest sourced from reference TRBV28 and TRBJ2-3, is DVKVTQSSRYLVKRTGEKVFLECVQDMDHENMFWYRQDPGLGLRLIYFSYDVKMKEKGDIPEGYSVSREKKERFSLILESASTNQTSMYLCASNRDRTDTQYFGPGTRLTVL.

This chain joins TRBV3-1 (or the pseudogene TRBV3-2) and TRBJ2-7; the D gene is possibly TRBD1 (6 bases). The length of the CDR3 is 14 residues. Trimming removed 3 bases from V and 0 bases from J, with 9 bases in between. Germline CDR1 and CDR2: LGHDT and YNNKEL (reference sequence). CDR3 sequence (DNA): TGTGCCAGCAGCCAGCGACAGGACTCCTACGAGCAGTACTTC. This sequence encodes CASSQRQDSYEQYF.

V usage is TRBV11-3 and J usage is TRBJ2-7, with 8 nucleotides matching TRBD2. Germline V lookup: CDR1 SGHNT, CDR2 YENEEA. The CDR3 contains 16 residues. After removal of 4 bases from V and 2 bases from J, the junction contained 10 bases not matched to a gene. This chain's CDR3 is CASSYGGERYTYEQYF. The CDR3 nucleotides read TGTGCCAGCAGCTACGGGGGGGAGCGCTATACCTACGAGCAGTACTTC.

This clone appeared a single time. The chain couples TRBV7-9 to TRBJ2-2, with 16 bases fitting TRBD2. The V segment lost 3 bases and the J segment 5 bases; nucleotides outside the gene matches: 3. Germline CDR1 and CDR2: SEHNR and FQNEAQ (reference sequence). This CDR3 spans 17 amino acids. The CDR3 DNA follows: TGTGCCAGCAGCTTGGGACTAGCGGGAGGGCCAACCGGGGAGCTGTTTTTT. Translating it yields CASSLGLAGGPTGELFF.

V gene TRBV5-5 combines with J gene TRBJ2-3; 8 nucleotides match TRBD1. The CDR3 consists of 15 residues. The trim removed 4 bases at V and 2 bases at J, leaving 6 bases unmatched. Germline CDR1 and CDR2: SGHKS and YYEKEE (reference sequence). CDR3 coding DNA: TGTGCCAGCAGCCCCGGGACAGGACACACAGATACGCAGTATTTT. This translates into CASSPGTGHTDTQYF.

The CDR3 sequence: CASADPMNTEAFF. For the CDR3, the DNA is TGCGCCAGCGCCGACCCAATGAACACTGAAGCTTTCTTT. V gene TRBV5-1 combines with J gene TRBJ1-1; D remains ambiguous. Germline CDR1 is SGHRS and CDR2 is YFSETQ. CDR3 length: 13 amino acids. V gave up 7 bases and J gave up 0 bases, with 10 bases separating them.

The rearrangement joins TRBV27 to TRBJ1-2, with 8 bases fitting TRBD1. Per germline, CDR1 MNHEY and CDR2 SMNVEV (reference sequence). This CDR3 comprises 15 residues. V shed 4 bases, J shed 5 bases, and the junction held 9 bases outside the gene matches. The DNA for the CDR3 is TGTGCCAGCAGTTCGATAAATGACAGGGGATATGGCTACACCTTC. This sequence encodes CASSSINDRGYGYTF.

The rearrangement joins TRBV5-1 to TRBJ2-3; D gene uncertain. The CDR3 runs 17 residues. Trimming shortened V by 0 bases and J by 0 bases, and 14 bases separated the two germline ends. In germline, CDR1 is SGHRS, CDR2 YFSETQ. In DNA form, the CDR3 reads TGCGCCAGCAGCTTGGACCAGTCCCGTGCTAGCACAGATACGCAGTATTTT. It translates to CASSLDQSRASTDTQYF.

This chain uses TRBV7-3 with TRBJ2-5; perhaps TRBD1 as D (6 bases). Germline CDR1 reads SGHTA; CDR2 reads FQGTGA. Trimming pared 7 bases from V and 0 bases from J, leaving 12 bases between. This CDR3 is 14 amino acids long. Here the CDR3 reads CASNNGQNQETQYF. The CDR3 DNA sequence: TGTGCCAGCAACAACGGACAGAACCAAGAGACCCAGTACTTC. The variable domain in full, completed from reference TRBV7-3 and TRBJ2-5, reads GAGVSQTPSNKVTEKGKYVELRCDPISGHTALYWYRQSLGQGPEFLIYFQGTGAADDSGLPNDRFFAVRPEGSVSTLKIQRTERGDSAVYLCASNNGQNQETQYFGPGTRLLVL.